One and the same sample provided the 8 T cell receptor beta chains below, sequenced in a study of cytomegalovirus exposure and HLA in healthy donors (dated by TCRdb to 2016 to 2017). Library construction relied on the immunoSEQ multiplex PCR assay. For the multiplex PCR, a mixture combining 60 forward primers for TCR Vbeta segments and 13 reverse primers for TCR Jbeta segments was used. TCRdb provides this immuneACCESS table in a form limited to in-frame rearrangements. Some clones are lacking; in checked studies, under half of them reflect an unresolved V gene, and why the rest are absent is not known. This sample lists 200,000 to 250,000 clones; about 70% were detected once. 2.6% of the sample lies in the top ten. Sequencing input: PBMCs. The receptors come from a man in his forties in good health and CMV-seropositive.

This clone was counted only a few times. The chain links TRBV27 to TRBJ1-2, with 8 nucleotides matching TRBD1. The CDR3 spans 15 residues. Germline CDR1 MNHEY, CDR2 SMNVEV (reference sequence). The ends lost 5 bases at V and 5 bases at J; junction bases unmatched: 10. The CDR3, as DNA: TGTGCCAGCAGTCCGTGGACAGGGATCTATTATGGCTACACCTTC. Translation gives CASSPWTGIYYGYTF.

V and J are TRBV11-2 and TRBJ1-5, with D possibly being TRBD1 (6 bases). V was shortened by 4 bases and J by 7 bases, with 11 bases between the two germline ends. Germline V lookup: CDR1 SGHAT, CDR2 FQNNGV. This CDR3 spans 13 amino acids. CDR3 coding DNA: TGTGCCAGCAGCTCATCGAGGGGGCAGCCCCAGCATTTT. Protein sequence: CASSSSRGQPQHF.

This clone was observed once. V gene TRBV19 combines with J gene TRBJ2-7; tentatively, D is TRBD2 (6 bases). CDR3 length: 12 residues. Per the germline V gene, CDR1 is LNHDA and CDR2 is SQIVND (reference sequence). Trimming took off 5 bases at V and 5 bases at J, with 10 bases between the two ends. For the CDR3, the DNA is TGTGCCAGTAGTTACCCGGGAGACGAGCAGTACTTC. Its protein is CASSYPGDEQYF. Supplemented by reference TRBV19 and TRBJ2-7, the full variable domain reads DGGITQSPKYLFRKEGQNVTLSCEQNLNHDAMYWYRQDPGQGLRLIYYSQIVNDFQKGDIAEGYSVSREKKESFPLTVTSAQKNPTAFYLCASSYPGDEQYFGPGTRLTVT.

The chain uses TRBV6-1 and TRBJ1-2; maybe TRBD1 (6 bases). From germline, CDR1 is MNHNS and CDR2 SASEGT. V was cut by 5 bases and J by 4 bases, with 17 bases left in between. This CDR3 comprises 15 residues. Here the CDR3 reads CASSFREGTTYGYTF. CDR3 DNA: TGTGCCAGCAGTTTTCGAGAAGGGACAACCTATGGCTACACCTTC.

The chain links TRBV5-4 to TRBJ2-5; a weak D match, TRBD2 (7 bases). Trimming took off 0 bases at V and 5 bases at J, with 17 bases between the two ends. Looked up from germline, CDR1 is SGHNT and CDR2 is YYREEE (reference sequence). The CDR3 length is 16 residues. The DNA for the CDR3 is TGTGCCAGCAGCTTGGCCCGCGGGGGCGCGGGGGAGACCCAGTACTTC. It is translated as CASSLARGGAGETQYF.

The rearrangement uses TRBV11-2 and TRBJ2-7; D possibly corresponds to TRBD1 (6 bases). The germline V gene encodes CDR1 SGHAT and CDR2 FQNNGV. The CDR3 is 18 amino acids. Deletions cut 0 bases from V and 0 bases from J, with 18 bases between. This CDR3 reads CASSLEDYRELISYEQYF. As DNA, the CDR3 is TGTGCCAGCAGCTTAGAAGATTACAGGGAACTAATCTCCTACGAGCAGTACTTC.

As DNA, the CDR3 is TGTGCCGCGGGACTAGCGGCGTCTCAAGAGACCCAGTACTTC. Its protein product is CAAGLAASQETQYF. This chain connects TRBV6-1 to TRBJ2-5, with TRBD2 matching 11 bases. V shed 11 bases, J shed 2 bases, and the junction held 7 bases outside the gene matches. Germline loops: CDR1 MNHNS, CDR2 SASEGT. The CDR3 totals 14 residues.

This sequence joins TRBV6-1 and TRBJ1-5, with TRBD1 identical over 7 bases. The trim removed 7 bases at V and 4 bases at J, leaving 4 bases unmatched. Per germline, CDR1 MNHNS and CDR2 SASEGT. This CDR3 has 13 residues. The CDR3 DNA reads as TGTGCCAGCAACCACAGGGGAAATCAGCCCCAGCATTTT. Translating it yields CASNHRGNQPQHF.